These T cell receptor beta chains were read from a single sample in a study of blood T cell repertoires in COVID-19. Profiled with immunoSEQ multiplex PCR; TCRdb holds only in-frame clones, not every one. The sample carries about 230,000 clones, 70% to 85% recorded once. The material sequenced was peripheral blood. The receptor source for this set is a woman aged 40-49 years who had recovered from COVID-19. The CDR3 runs from the conserved cysteine through the conserved F or W. A D gene is named only where the DNA matches it firmly. Expanded clones are given a class, and other clones once, few, many or no size at all.

v_gene	abundance	d_gene	j_gene	CDR3nt	CDR3aa
TRBV2	-	-	TRBJ2-7	TGTGCCGCAACCCCTAGGGGAATCTTCCCAGCCGAGCAGTACTTC	CAATPRGIFPAEQYF
TRBV7-7	-	TRBD1	TRBJ2-2	TGTGCTAGCAGCCCCGGACCCAAGGGACAGGGGGCCGGCGGGGAGCTGTTTTTT	CASSPGPKGQGAGGELFF
TRBV7-2	-	-	TRBJ1-1	TGTGCCAGCAGCCCCCACATCGTGGCTTTCTTT	CASSPHIVAFF
TRBV7-3	-	TRBD1	TRBJ2-1	TGTGCCAGCAGCTCAACAGGGGGAGAGCAGTTCTTC	CASSSTGGEQFF
TRBV5-4	-	TRBD1	TRBJ1-2	TGTGCCAGCAGCTTGGCCATAGCAGGGGGGAACTATGGCTACACCTTC	CASSLAIAGGNYGYTF
TRBV12-3/TRBV12-4	few	-	TRBJ1-4	TGTGCCAGCAGTTCGCGGAATGAAAAACTGTTTTTT	CASSSRNEKLFF
TRBV30	-	TRBD2	TRBJ2-2	TGTGCCTGGAGGCCTGATAGCGGGGGGGCCACCGGGGAGCTGTTTTTT	CAWRPDSGGATGELFF
TRBV2	-	TRBD1	TRBJ2-7	TGTGCCAGCAGCCCCGGGACAGGGGGCTACGAGCAGTACTTC	CASSPGTGGYEQYF
TRBV6-1	-	-	TRBJ2-2	TGTGCCAGCAGTGAAGTATCACAGGGTTGGACCGGGGAGCTGTTTTTT	CASSEVSQGWTGELFF
TRBV28	-	-	TRBJ2-7	TGTGCCAGCAACTCGAGATACGGGCAGTACTTC	CASNSRYGQYF
TRBV7-2	once	-	TRBJ1-1	TGTGCCAGCAGCTTAGTCGCGGCAGGGTTAACCTTCACTGAAGCTTTCTTT	CASSLVAAGLTFTEAFF
TRBV5-1	-	TRBD2	TRBJ2-5	TGCGCCAGCACAATAAGCGGGGGCCCAGAGACCCAGTACTTC	CASTISGGPETQYF
TRBV7-9	-	-	TRBJ1-2	TGTGCCAGCAGCTTAGCCAACCTCGGGAATGGCTACACCTTC	CASSLANLGNGYTF
TRBV29-1	once	-	TRBJ1-2	TGCAGCGTTGAACAGGGGCGAGGCTACACCTTC	CSVEQGRGYTF
TRBV18	many	TRBD1	TRBJ1-2	TGTGCCAGCTCACAACAGGGGACAGCGGACTTCTATGGCTACACCTTC	CASSQQGTADFYGYTF
TRBV6-5	few	-	TRBJ2-5	TGTGCCAGCAGTTTGGACTTAGGACAAGAGACCCAGTACTTC	CASSLDLGQETQYF
TRBV6-1	-	TRBD1	TRBJ2-5	TGTGCCAGCAGTGAATACAGGGGTGTGGAGACCCAGTACTTC	CASSEYRGVETQYF
TRBV5-5	-	-	TRBJ2-7	TGTGCCAGCAGCTTCGCGGAGATCTACGAGCAGTACTTC	CASSFAEIYEQYF
TRBV5-4	-	-	TRBJ2-5	TGTGCCAGCAGCCCGAGACAGTCCCAAGAGACCCAGTACTTC	CASSPRQSQETQYF
TRBV29-1	-	TRBD2	TRBJ2-1	TGCAGCGCCTTCACTGGCGGGGGGAGGAATGAGCAGTTCTTC	CSAFTGGGRNEQFF
TRBV9	once	TRBD2	TRBJ2-7	TGTGCCAGCAGCGCAGGACTAGCGGGGGGTCTCTACGAGCAGTACTTC	CASSAGLAGGLYEQYF
TRBV23-1	-	-	TRBJ1-2	TGCGCCAGCAGTCAGATCGGTAATCCCCTTGGCTACACCTTC	CASSQIGNPLGYTF
TRBV6-1	-	TRBD1	TRBJ2-2	TGTGCCAGCAGTGAAGGAGGTGGGACAGGGACCGCCGGGGAGCTGTTTTTT	CASSEGGGTGTAGELFF
TRBV10-3	-	TRBD1	TRBJ1-4	TGTGCCATCAGTGCGCGACAGGGCGAGGATGAAAAACTGTTTTTT	CAISARQGEDEKLFF
TRBV7-6	-	TRBD2	TRBJ2-5	TGTGCCAGCAGCACACCGGGACTAGAAGAGACCCAGTACTTC	CASSTPGLEETQYF
TRBV27	-	TRBD1	TRBJ2-3	TGTGCCAGCAGTACCTACAGGGGTATCCTTAGCACAGATACGCAGTATTTT	CASSTYRGILSTDTQYF
TRBV6-5	-	-	TRBJ1-1	TGTGCCAGCAGTTATACAGGGTCGAACACTGAAGCTTTCTTT	CASSYTGSNTEAFF
TRBV2	-	TRBD1	TRBJ2-5	TGTGCCAGCAGGGTCCCGGGACAGATATTGGAGACCCAGTACTTC	CASRVPGQILETQYF
TRBV5-1	-	-	TRBJ1-2	TGCGCCAGCAGCTTGGGACAGCCAGCTAACTATGGCTACACCTTC	CASSLGQPANYGYTF
TRBV10-3	-	-	TRBJ1-5	TGTGCCACATCGACGGAGACCTCTCAGCCCCAGCATTTT	CATSTETSQPQHF
TRBV30	-	TRBD1	TRBJ1-6	TGTGCCTGGAGGAACCGGGACAGGGGTTATTCACCCCTCCACTTT	CAWRNRDRGYSPLHF
TRBV5-1	few	-	TRBJ2-1	TGCGCCAGCAGCTTTGCCCCCGGGGGTCTCAATGAGCAGTTCTTC	CASSFAPGGLNEQFF
TRBV4-3	once	-	TRBJ1-2	TGCGCCAGCAGCCAAGGAGGAGATAGCTATGGCTACACCTTC	CASSQGGDSYGYTF
TRBV11-3	few	-	TRBJ2-7	TGTGCCAGCAGCTTAACTGGGCAGACCTACGAGCAGTACTTC	CASSLTGQTYEQYF
TRBV4-3	-	-	TRBJ2-2	TGCGCCAGCAGCCAAGATGTGGCAGTCGGGGAGCTGTTTTTT	CASSQDVAVGELFF
TRBV12-5	-	-	TRBJ2-3	TGTGCTAGTGGCCTTGAGATAGATACGCAGTATTTT	CASGLEIDTQYF
TRBV6-1	few	TRBD1	TRBJ1-1	TGTGCCAGCAGTGACCATGGGACAGGGGGCGGTGGAAGTTTCTTT	CASSDHGTGGGGSFF
TRBV6-5	-	-	TRBJ2-2	TGTGCCAGCAGTACCCTGAGCGGGTCCGGCGGGGAGCTGTTTTTT	CASSTLSGSGGELFF
TRBV4-1	-	-	TRBJ2-1	TGCGCCAGCAGCCAAGAGACCGGGAGAGCCTACAATGAGCAGTTCTTC	CASSQETGRAYNEQFF
TRBV5-1	-	TRBD1	TRBJ1-4	TGCGCCAGCAGCTTGGGAAAGACAGGGTTCACTGAAAAACTGTTTTTT	CASSLGKTGFTEKLFF
TRBV12-3/TRBV12-4	-	-	TRBJ1-1	TGTGCCAGCAGTTTGGGCCCGATCTTCTTT	CASSLGPIFF
TRBV19	-	-	TRBJ1-2	TGTGCCAGTAGTATAGAGAGGGAACGCGGCTACACCTTC	CASSIERERGYTF
TRBV7-9	-	TRBD1	TRBJ1-2	TGTGCCAGCAGCCCGCGACAGGGGGATGGCTACACCTTC	CASSPRQGDGYTF
TRBV10-3	-	-	TRBJ1-2	TGTGCCATCAGTGAGTCCCCCCCCGTGGACAGCCCCTATGGCTACACCTTC	CAISESPPVDSPYGYTF
TRBV27	-	TRBD2	TRBJ2-3	TGTGCCAGCAGTCATACTAGCGGGGGACCTCTCGGAGATACGCAGTATTTT	CASSHTSGGPLGDTQYF
TRBV29-1	-	TRBD1	TRBJ2-7	TGCAGCGTTCTAGGGACAGTCTCCTACGAGCAGTACTTC	CSVLGTVSYEQYF
TRBV7-9	-	TRBD1	TRBJ1-3	TGTGCCAGCAGCACCGGGACAGGGGATTTATATTTT	CASSTGTGDLYF
TRBV2	-	TRBD1	TRBJ1-2	TGTGCCAGCACCACACAGGGGACGGGGCTTGGAGGCTACACCTTC	CASTTQGTGLGGYTF
TRBV4-3	-	-	TRBJ2-2	TGCGCCAGCAGCTTAGCCGGGAGCGCCCAATGGGCCGGGGAGCTGTTTTTT	CASSLAGSAQWAGELFF
TRBV5-1	-	-	TRBJ1-2	TGCGCCAGCAGCTTGGGCCTTACAGGTTATGGCTACACCTTC	CASSLGLTGYGYTF
TRBV6-5	-	-	TRBJ1-1	TGTGCCAGCAGTTCACTTGAAGCGAACACTGAAGCTTTCTTT	CASSSLEANTEAFF
TRBV28	-	-	TRBJ1-1	TGTGCCAGCAATTCGTTGGCAGGCCAGAACACTGAAGCTTTCTTT	CASNSLAGQNTEAFF
TRBV11-3	-	TRBD1	TRBJ1-2	TGTGCCAGCAGCTCGGGACAGAACTATGGCTACACCTTC	CASSSGQNYGYTF
TRBV28	-	TRBD1	TRBJ1-2	TGTGCCAGCTGCTGGACAGGAGCCGACCTAAATGGCTACACCTTC	CASCWTGADLNGYTF
TRBV14	-	-	TRBJ1-4	TGTGCCAGCAGCCAAGGACAGTCAACTAATGAAAAACTGTTTTTT	CASSQGQSTNEKLFF
TRBV7-9	-	-	TRBJ1-5	TGTGCCAGCAGCCCGACAGCCAATCAGCCCCAGCATTTT	CASSPTANQPQHF
TRBV6-2/TRBV6-3	-	-	TRBJ2-7	TGTGCCAGCAGTTACGGACAAAGCTACGAGCAGTACTTC	CASSYGQSYEQYF
TRBV7-3	-	TRBD2	TRBJ2-3	TGTGCCAGCAGCTTATTCGGGGGGAGCACAGATACGCAGTATTTT	CASSLFGGSTDTQYF
TRBV7-9	-	-	TRBJ2-1	TGTGCCAGCAGCTTAGGTCTAAGTCTCGATGAGCAGTTCTTC	CASSLGLSLDEQFF